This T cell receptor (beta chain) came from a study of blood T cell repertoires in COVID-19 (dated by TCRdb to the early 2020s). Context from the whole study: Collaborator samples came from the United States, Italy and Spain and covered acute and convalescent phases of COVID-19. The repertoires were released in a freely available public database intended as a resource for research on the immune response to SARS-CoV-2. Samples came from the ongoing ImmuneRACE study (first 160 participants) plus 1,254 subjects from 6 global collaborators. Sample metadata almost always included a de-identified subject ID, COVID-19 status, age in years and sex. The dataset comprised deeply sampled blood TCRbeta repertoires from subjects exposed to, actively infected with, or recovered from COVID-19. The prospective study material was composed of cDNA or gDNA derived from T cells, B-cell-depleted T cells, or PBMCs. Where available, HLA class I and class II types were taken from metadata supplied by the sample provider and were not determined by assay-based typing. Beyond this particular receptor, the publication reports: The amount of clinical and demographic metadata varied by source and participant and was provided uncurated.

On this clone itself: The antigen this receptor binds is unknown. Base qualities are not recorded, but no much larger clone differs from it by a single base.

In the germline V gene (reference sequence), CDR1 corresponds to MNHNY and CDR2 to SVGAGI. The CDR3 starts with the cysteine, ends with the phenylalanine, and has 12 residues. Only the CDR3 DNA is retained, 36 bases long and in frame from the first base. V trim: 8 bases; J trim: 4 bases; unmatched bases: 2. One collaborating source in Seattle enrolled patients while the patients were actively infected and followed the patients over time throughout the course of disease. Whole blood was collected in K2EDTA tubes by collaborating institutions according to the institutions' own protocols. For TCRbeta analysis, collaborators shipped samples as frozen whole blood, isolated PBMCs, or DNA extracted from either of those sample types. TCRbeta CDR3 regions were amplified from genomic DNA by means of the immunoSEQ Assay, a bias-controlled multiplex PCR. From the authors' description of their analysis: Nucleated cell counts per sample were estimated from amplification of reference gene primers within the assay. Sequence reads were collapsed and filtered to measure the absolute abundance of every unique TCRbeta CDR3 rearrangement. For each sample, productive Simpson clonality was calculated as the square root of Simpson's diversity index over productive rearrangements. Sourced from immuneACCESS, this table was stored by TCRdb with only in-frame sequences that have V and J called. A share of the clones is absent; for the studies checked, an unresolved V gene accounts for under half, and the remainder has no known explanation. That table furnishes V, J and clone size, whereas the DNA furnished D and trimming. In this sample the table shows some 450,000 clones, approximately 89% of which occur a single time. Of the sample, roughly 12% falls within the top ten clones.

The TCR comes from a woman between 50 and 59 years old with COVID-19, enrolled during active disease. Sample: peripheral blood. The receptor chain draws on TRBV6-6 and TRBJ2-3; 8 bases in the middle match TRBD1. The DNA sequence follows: TGTGCCAGCCGGGACAGGTCAGATACGCAGTATTTT. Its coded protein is CASRDRSDTQYF.